The sequence of this TCR beta chain was determined in a study of blood T cell repertoires in COVID-19 (dated by TCRdb to between 2020 and 2021). Notes on the research overall: Samples from collaborators originated in the United States, Italy and Spain and spanned both the acute and convalescent phases of COVID-19. The material from the prospective study consisted of cDNA or gDNA derived from T cells, B-cell-depleted T cells, or PBMCs. Deeply sampled blood TCRbeta repertoires from subjects exposed to, actively infected with, or recovered from COVID-19 were included in the dataset. The repertoires were made available in a free public database intended to serve as a resource for research on the immune response to SARS-CoV-2. Samples were obtained from the ongoing ImmuneRACE study (first 160 participants) and from over 1,000 subjects provided by 6 global collaborators. Sample metadata almost always included a de-identified subject ID, COVID-19 status, age in years and sex. Where HLA class I and class II types were available, the types were taken from metadata supplied by the sample provider, not from assay-based typing. Study-wide findings and limitations: How much clinical and demographic metadata was included differed by source and by participant, and the metadata was provided uncurated.

About this clone itself: There is no known antigen for this receptor. There are no base qualities to consult, and no much larger clone falls within one base.

The CDR3 starts with the cysteine, ends with the phenylalanine, and has 17 residues. The read is trimmed to its CDR3 DNA, 51 bases read in frame from base 1. CDR1 LNHDA and CDR2 SQIVND were looked up in the germline V gene (reference sequence). Trimming accounts for 5 bases at V and 7 bases at J, while the number of junction bases matched to no gene is 12. Whole blood was collected in K2EDTA tubes by collaborating institutions according to the institutions' own protocols. For TCRbeta analysis, collaborators shipped samples as frozen whole blood, isolated PBMCs, or DNA extracted from either of those sample types. TCRbeta CDR3 regions were amplified from genomic DNA using the immunoSEQ Assay, a bias-controlled multiplex PCR. On the study's bioinformatics: Nucleated cell counts per sample were estimated from amplification of reference gene primers within the assay. To quantify the absolute abundance of each unique TCRbeta CDR3 rearrangement, sequence reads were collapsed and filtered. Productive Simpson clonality was computed per sample as the square root of Simpson's diversity index over productive rearrangements. Here the immuneACCESS table is served through TCRdb, limited to in-frame sequences with V and J called. Missing clones are a known gap in these copies; in checked studies unresolved V genes cover under half, and the rest lacks a known reason. V, J and clone size reflect that table, while D and trimming were determined from the DNA. The sample table lists about 51,000 clones, about 86% of them with a count of one. The ten largest account for roughly 1.3% of the sample.

This TCR was recovered from a man in his fifties or sixties with acute or convalescent COVID-19. Specimen: peripheral blood. The chain joins TRBV19 to TRBJ2-1, and 12 junctional nucleotides match TRBD2. The nucleotide sequence is given as TGTGCCAGTAGTCTCGGACTAGCGGGAAATCTCATTAATGAGCAGTTCTTC. The resulting protein is CASSLGLAGNLINEQFF.